This note documents a single T cell receptor (beta chain) sequence. Method: immunoSEQ multiplex PCR; TCRdb's copy keeps in-frame clones and lacks some. The data contain 20,000 or so clones, more than 75% of them seen just once; the ten biggest clones take up 8% to 10%. These data come from a study of control samples from healthy donors and cancer patients. From germline, CDR1 is SEHNR and CDR2 FQNEAQ (reference sequence). This CDR3 is built from 17 residues. Trimming cost V 6 bases and J 4 bases, with 25 bases left between them. This sequence was found in a woman aged 55-70 years with head and neck cancer. Sequenced sample: PBMCs. The chain links TRBV7-9 to TRBJ2-7; tentative D call: TRBD2 (6 bases). CDR3 in amino acids: CASSKSFTEGLGYEQYF. CDR3 in DNA: TGTGCCAGCAGTAAAAGCTTTACGGAGGGATTAGGTTACGAGCAGTACTTC.